This T cell receptor (beta chain) comes out of a study of T-cell reconstitution after alpha-beta-depleted transplantation in children. Unique molecular identifiers were incorporated into the prepared TCRbeta library. TCRdb re-derived calls from the PCR reads in MiXCR, one entry per CDR3 protein. The sample has 600,000 to 800,000 distinct CDR3 sequences, 13% seen once. Germline assignment: CDR1 DFQATT and CDR2 SNEGSKA (reference sequence). The CDR3 consists of 17 residues. J gave up 6 bases and V 6 bases, and 17 bases lay outside the gene matches. The sample was PBMCs, taken before TCRalphabeta/CD19-depleted stem cell transplant. This rearrangement joins TRBV20-1 to TRBJ2-2; 9 bases line up with TRBD2. The source of this sequence is a girl aged 2 to 10 with congenital amegakaryocytic thrombocytopenia, due to receive a stem cell transplant. The CDR3 sequence: CSAIRRLAVDRAGELFF. CDR3 bases: TGCAGTGCCATTCGGAGACTAGCGGTCGATCGGGCCGGGGAGCTGTTTTTT.